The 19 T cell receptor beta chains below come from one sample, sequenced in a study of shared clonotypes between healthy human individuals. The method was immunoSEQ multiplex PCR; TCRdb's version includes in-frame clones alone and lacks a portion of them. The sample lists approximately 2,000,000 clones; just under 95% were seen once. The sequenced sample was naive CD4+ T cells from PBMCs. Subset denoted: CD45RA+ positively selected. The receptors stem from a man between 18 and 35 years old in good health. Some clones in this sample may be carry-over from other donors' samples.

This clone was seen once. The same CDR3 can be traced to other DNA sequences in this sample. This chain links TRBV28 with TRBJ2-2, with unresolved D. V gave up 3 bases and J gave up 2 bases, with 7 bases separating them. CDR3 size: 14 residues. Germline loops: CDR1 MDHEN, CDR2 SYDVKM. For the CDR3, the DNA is TGTGCCAGCAGTTTCGTAGGAAACACCGGGGAGCTGTTTTTT. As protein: CASSFVGNTGELFF.

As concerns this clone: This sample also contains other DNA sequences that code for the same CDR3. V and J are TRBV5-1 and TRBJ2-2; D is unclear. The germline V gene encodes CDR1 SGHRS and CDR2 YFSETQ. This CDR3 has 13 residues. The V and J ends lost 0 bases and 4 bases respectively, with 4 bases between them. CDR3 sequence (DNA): TGCGCCAGCAGCTTGGGGCCCACCGGGGAGCTGTTTTTT. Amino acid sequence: CASSLGPTGELFF.

This chain's CDR3 is CASSTRNEQFF. The CDR3 nucleotides read TGTGCCAGCAGCACAAGAAATGAGCAGTTCTTC. The chain uses TRBV7-8 and TRBJ2-1; D remains ambiguous. Germline loops: CDR1 SGHVS, CDR2 FQNEAQ. V was clipped by 5 bases and J by 7 bases, with 6 bases between them. The CDR3 has 11 residues.

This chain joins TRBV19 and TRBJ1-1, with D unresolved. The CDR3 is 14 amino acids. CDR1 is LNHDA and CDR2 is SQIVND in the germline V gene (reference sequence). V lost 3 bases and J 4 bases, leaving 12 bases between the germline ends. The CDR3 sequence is CASSIVSGFTEAFF. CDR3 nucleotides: TGTGCCAGTAGTATCGTTTCGGGGTTCACTGAAGCTTTCTTT.

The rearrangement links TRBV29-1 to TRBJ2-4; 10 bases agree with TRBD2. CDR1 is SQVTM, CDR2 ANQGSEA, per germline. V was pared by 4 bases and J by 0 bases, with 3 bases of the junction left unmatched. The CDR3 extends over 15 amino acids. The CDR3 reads CSVALAGVAKNIQYF. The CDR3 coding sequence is TGCAGCGTTGCCCTAGCGGGGGTAGCCAAAAACATTCAGTACTTC.

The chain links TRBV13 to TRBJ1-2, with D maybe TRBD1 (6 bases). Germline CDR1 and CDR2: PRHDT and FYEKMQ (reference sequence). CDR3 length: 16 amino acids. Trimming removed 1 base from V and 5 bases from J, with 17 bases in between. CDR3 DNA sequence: TGTGCCAGCAGCTTAGCCCGAACCGGGACACGGTATGGCTACACCTTC. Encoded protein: CASSLARTGTRYGYTF.

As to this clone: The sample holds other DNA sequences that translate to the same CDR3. The CDR3 here is CASSLRGVGYTF. The CDR3 DNA reads as TGTGCCAGCAGTTTACGGGGGGTAGGCTACACCTTC. The chain couples TRBV28 to TRBJ1-2, with a possible D match to TRBD1 (5 bases). The germline V and J ends were trimmed by 2 bases and 8 bases, with 9 bases remaining between them. The germline gives CDR1 MDHEN, CDR2 SYDVKM. The CDR3 contains 12 residues.

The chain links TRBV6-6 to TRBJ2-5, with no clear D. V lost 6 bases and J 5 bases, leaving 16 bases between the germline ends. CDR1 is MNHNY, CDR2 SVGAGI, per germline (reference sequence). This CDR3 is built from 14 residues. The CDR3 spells CASSSNVGRETQYF. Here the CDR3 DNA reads TGTGCCAGCAGCTCGAACGTCGGGCGGGAGACCCAGTACTTC.

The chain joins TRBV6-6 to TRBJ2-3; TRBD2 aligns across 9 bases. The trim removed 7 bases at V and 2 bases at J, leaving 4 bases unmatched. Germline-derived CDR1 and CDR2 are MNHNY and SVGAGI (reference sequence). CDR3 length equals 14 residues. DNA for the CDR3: TGTGCCAGCATGCGGGAGGGTACCACAGATACGCAGTATTTT. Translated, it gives CASMREGTTDTQYF.

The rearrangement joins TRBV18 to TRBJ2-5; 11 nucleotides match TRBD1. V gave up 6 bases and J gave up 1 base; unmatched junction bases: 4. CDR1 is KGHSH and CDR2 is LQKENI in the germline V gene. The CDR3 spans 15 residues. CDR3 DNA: TGTGCCAGCTCGTCGGGACAGGGGGTCCAAGAGACCCAGTACTTC. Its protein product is CASSSGQGVQETQYF. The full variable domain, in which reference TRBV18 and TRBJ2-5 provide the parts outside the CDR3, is NAGVMQNPRHLVRRRGQEARLRCSPMKGHSHVYWYRQLPEEGLKFMVYLQKENIIDESGMPKERFSAEFPKEGPSILRIQQVVRGDSAAYFCASSSGQGVQETQYFGPGTRLLVL.

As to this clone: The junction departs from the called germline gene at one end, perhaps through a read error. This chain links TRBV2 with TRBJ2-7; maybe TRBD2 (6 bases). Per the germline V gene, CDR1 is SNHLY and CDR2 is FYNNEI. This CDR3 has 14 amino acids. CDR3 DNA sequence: TGTGCCAGCAGAGAAGGCGGGGCTCTCTACGAGCAGTACTTC. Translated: CASREGGALYEQYF.

DNA for the CDR3: TGTGCCAGCAGTCGACAGGGAGAGACCCAGTACTTC. This encodes CASSRQGETQYF. The gene calls are TRBV6-1 and TRBJ2-5; 7 nucleotides match TRBD1. The germline CDR1 and CDR2 sequences are MNHNS and SASEGT. The junction had 1 base not matched to a gene; V was cut back by 5 bases and J by 4 bases. The CDR3 covers 12 residues.

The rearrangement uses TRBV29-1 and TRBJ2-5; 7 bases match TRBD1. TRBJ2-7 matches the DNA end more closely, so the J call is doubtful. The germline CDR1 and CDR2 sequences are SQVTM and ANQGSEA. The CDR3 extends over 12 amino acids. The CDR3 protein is CSASGTDYEQYF. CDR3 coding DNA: TGCAGCGCGTCCGGGACAGACTACGAGCAGTACTTC.

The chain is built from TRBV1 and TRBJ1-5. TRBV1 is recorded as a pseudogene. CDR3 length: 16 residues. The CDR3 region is CTSSQGSADSNQPQHF. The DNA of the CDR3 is TGCACCAGCAGCCAAGGAAGTGCTGATAGCAATCAGCCCCAGCATTTT.

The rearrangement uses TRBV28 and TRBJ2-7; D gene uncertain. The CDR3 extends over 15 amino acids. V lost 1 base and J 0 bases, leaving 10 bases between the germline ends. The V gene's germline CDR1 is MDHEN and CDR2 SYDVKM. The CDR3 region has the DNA TGTGCCAGCAGTTTATTACACAGCACCTCCTACGAGCAGTACTTC. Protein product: CASSLLHSTSYEQYF.

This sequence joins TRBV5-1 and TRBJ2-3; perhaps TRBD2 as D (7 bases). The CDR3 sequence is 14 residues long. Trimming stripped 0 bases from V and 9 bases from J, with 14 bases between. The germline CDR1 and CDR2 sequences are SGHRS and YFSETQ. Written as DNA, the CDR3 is TGCGCCAGCAGCTTGGATGCAGGGGAGGGCACGCAGTATTTT. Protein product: CASSLDAGEGTQYF.

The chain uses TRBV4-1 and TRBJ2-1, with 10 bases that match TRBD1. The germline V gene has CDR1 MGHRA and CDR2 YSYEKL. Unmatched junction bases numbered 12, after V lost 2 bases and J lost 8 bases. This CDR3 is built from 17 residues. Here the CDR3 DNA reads TGCGCCAGCAGCCAAAGTCGGGACAGGGGCTTTGTCTATGAGCAGTTCTTC. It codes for CASSQSRDRGFVYEQFF.

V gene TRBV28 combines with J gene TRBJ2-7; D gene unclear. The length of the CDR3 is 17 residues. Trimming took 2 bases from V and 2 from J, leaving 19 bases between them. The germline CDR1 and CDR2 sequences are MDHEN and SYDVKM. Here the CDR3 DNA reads TGTGCCAGCAGTTTAAGGATAAAGCTGACTGACACCTACGAGCAGTACTTC. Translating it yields CASSLRIKLTDTYEQYF.

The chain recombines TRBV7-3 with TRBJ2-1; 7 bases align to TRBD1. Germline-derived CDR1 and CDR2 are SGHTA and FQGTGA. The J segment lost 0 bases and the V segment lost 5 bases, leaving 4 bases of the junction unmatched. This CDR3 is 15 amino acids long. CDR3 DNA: TGTGCCAGCAGCCCCTGGGACAGCTCCTACAATGAGCAGTTCTTC. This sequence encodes CASSPWDSSYNEQFF.